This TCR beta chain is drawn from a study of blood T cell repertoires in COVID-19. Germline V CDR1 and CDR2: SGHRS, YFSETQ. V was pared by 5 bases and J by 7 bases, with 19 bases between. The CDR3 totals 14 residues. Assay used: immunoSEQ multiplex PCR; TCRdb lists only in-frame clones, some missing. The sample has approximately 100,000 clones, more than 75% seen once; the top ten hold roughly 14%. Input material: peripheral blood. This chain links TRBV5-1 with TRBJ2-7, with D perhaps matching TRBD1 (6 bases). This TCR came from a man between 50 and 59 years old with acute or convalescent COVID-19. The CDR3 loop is CASRERQARAEQYF. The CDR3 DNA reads TGCGCCAGCAGGGAGAGACAGGCACGTGCTGAGCAGTACTTC.